Here is one TCR beta chain with its context. Its target antigen remains unknown. Base qualities are missing; no much larger clone stands one base away. The immunoSEQ Assay, a bias-controlled multiplex PCR, was used to amplify TCRbeta CDR3 regions from genomic DNA. The paper's processing steps were these. Within the assay, amplification of reference gene primers was used to estimate how many nucleated cells each sample contained. To quantify the absolute abundance of each unique TCRbeta CDR3 rearrangement, sequence reads were collapsed and filtered. For each sample, productive Simpson clonality was calculated by taking the square root of Simpson's diversity index across productive rearrangements. TCRdb stores this immuneACCESS table with in-frame sequences only. Part of the clones is absent; in the studies checked, under half of the shortfall reflects unresolved V genes, and no reason is known for the rest. V and J calls and clone size are given by that table; D and trimming were obtained from the DNA. A total of about 140,000 clones appear in this sample, about three quarters of them only once. The ten largest clones represent around 2.9% of the sample.

The data were obtained in a study of blood T cell repertoires in COVID-19 (dated by TCRdb to 2018 to 2020). In the study overall: The collaborator samples originated in the United States, Italy and Spain and spanned the acute and convalescent phases of COVID-19. The prospective study material was composed of cDNA or gDNA derived from T cells, B-cell-depleted T cells, or PBMCs. Subjects who had been exposed to COVID-19, were actively infected with it, or had recovered from it provided the deeply sampled blood TCRbeta repertoires that made up the dataset. The repertoires were released in a freely available public database meant as a resource for research on the immune response to SARS-CoV-2. Samples came from the ongoing ImmuneRACE study (first 160 participants) plus 1,254 subjects from 6 global collaborators. A de-identified subject ID, COVID-19 status, age in years and sex were almost always included in the sample metadata. HLA class I and class II types, where available, came from metadata supplied by the sample provider rather than from assay-based typing. Overall study outcomes, separate from this receptor: The quantity of clinical and demographic metadata differed by source and by participant and was supplied without curation.

Enrolling through a virtual design, the prospective study's participants ranged in age from about 18 to 89 years and lived across 20 to 25 United States geographic areas. To assign participants to cohorts, the prospective study relied on clinical history that participants themselves reported in a screening survey and a study questionnaire. ImmuneRACE Cohort 3 recovered participants were defined by two consecutive negative NP/OP PCR tests, healthcare professional clearance, or symptom resolution. Each participant in the prospective study had whole blood, serum and a nasopharyngeal or oropharyngeal swab collected by mobile phlebotomists. Prospective study participants could optionally give additional blood draws and questionnaires over an approximately two-month period. Prospective study blood samples were shipped either frozen or at room temperature before DNA extraction. Source material: PBMCs or T cells enriched from blood (not recorded which). This receptor was taken from a woman aged 50 to 65 who had recovered from COVID-19.

The DNA sequence is as follows: TGTGCCAGCAGCCCTTACTATCAGACTTCACCCCTCCACTTT. It translates as CASSPYYQTSPLHF. Recombination connected TRBV28 to TRBJ1-6; no D gene can be assigned with confidence. CDR3 length: 14 amino acids, cysteine to phenylalanine. Of the read, only the CDR3 DNA is kept; its 42 bases are in frame from base 1. The germline V gene sets CDR1 to MDHEN and CDR2 to SYDVKM. Trimming at the junction amounts to 6 bases on V and 9 bases on J, and the germline ends lie 15 bases apart.